A single TCR beta chain is shown here with its context. Antigen specificity is unknown. This CDR3 contains 16 residues. Trimming took off 0 bases at V and 5 bases at J, with 16 bases between the two ends. The germline CDR1 and CDR2 sequences are SGHRS and YFSETQ. These data originate in a study of identical twins. Study-wide results and limits: Models came in too low on out-of-frame TCR alpha sharing in monozygotic twins. Abundant beta clonotypes from cord blood had fewer insertions, unlike memory repertoires, which showed none.

Through template switching, a universal primer site was introduced, and the cDNA contained unique molecular identifiers. Via MiXCR, TCRdb re-called the 5' RACE reads, giving one row per CDR3 protein. The sample yields about 720,000 distinct CDR3 sequences, 8.6% seen once. The sample also formed part of further work on yellow fever vaccine responses in identical twins.

V usage is TRBV5-1 and J usage is TRBJ2-3; D is possibly TRBD2 (6 bases). Sequenced material: PBMCs. The TCR comes from a young woman in good health. CDR3 loop: CASSLARTPGRDTQYF. The DNA for the CDR3 is TGCGCCAGCAGCTTGGCCAGGACCCCCGGGAGAGATACGCAGTATTTT.